These 29 T cell receptor beta chains were sequenced from one sample in a study of blood T cell repertoires in COVID-19. Here immunoSEQ multiplex PCR was the method, and the copy in TCRdb shows in-frame clones only, minus some. The profile shows some 50,000 clones, 78% of them singletons. Sequencing used peripheral blood. The receptors come from a human donor in a cohort sampled during active COVID-19.

The chain combines TRBV2 with TRBJ2-6; a weak D match, TRBD1 (5 bases). Trimming left V 9 bases short and J 0 bases short, with 12 bases between. The CDR3 is 15 amino acids. Germline V CDR1 and CDR2: SNHLY, FYNNEI. The CDR3 sequence is CARGDRLSGANVLTF. CDR3 coding DNA: TGTGCCAGAGGAGACAGACTCTCTGGGGCCAACGTCCTGACTTTC.

The chain has TRBV19 and TRBJ2-6; no clear D. The CDR3 loop spans 11 amino acids. Germline lookup yields CDR1 LNHDA and CDR2 SQIVND (reference sequence). The V and J ends lost 5 bases and 17 bases respectively, with 13 bases between them. CDR3 bases: TGTGCCAGTAGTCCTGGGCCTATATTGACTTTC. Its translation: CASSPGPILTF.

V gene TRBV7-2 combines with J gene TRBJ1-5; 7 positions match TRBD1. This CDR3 spans 16 amino acids. Germline V CDR1 and CDR2: SGHTA, FQGNSA. The V segment lost 2 bases and the J segment 3 bases; nucleotides outside the gene matches: 7. The CDR3 bases are TGTGCCAGCAGCTTATCGGGACAGTTCTTCAATCAGCCCCAGCATTTT. Translating gives CASSLSGQFFNQPQHF.

The chain is built from TRBV5-4 and TRBJ2-2; 7 nucleotides line up with TRBD2. The trim removed 0 bases at V and 8 bases at J, leaving 4 bases unmatched. This CDR3 has 14 residues. CDR1 is SGHNT and CDR2 is YYREEE in the germline V gene (reference sequence). The CDR3 bases are TGTGCCAGCAGCTTGGGGGAGGGCGATGGGGAGCTGTTTTTT. It yields the protein CASSLGEGDGELFF. The full variable domain, completed using reference TRBV5-4 and TRBJ2-2, is ETGVTQSPTHLIKTRGQQVTLRCSSQSGHNTVSWYQQALGQGPQFIFQYYREEENGRGNFPPRFSGLQFPNYSSELNVNALELDDSALYLCASSLGEGDGELFFGEGSRLTVL.

This chain links TRBV4-3 with TRBJ2-7; 8 bases line up with TRBD2. The CDR3 is 15 amino acids. Germline V gene lookup returns CDR1 LGHNA and CDR2 YSLEER. With 4 bases clipped from V and 7 bases from J, the junction kept 12 bases outside the gene matches. CDR3 loop: CASSRQPGLGVEQYF. The CDR3 DNA sequence: TGCGCCAGCAGCCGTCAACCGGGACTAGGGGTTGAGCAGTACTTC.

The rearrangement joins TRBV6-4 to TRBJ2-2, with 7 bases aligning to TRBD1. The CDR3 spans 16 residues. Germline-derived CDR1 and CDR2 are MRHNA and SNTAGT. V dropped 2 bases and J dropped 2; count of bases not matched to a gene: 5. The CDR3 nucleotides are TGTGCCAGCAGTGACGTTCCAGGGGGAAACACCGGGGAGCTGTTTTTT. Translated: CASSDVPGGNTGELFF.

This chain links TRBV28 with TRBJ1-5; TRBD1 might be the D (6 bases). CDR3 length: 16 amino acids. The germline gives CDR1 MDHEN, CDR2 SYDVKM. V was cut by 3 bases and J by 2 bases, with 14 bases left in between. CDR3: CASSFKRAGGNQPQHF. CDR3 sequence (DNA): TGTGCCAGCAGTTTCAAACGGGCAGGGGGCAATCAGCCCCAGCATTTT. Drawing the rest from reference TRBV28 and TRBJ1-5, the complete variable domain is DVKVTQSSRYLVKRTGEKVFLECVQDMDHENMFWYRQDPGLGLRLIYFSYDVKMKEKGDIPEGYSVSREKKERFSLILESASTNQTSMYLCASSFKRAGGNQPQHFGDGTRLSIL.

The chain recombines TRBV4-1 with TRBJ2-7, with 8 nucleotides matching TRBD1. V trimming: 4 bases; J trimming: 3 bases; junction bases outside the gene matches: 8. The germline V gene encodes CDR1 MGHRA and CDR2 YSYEKL. There are 15 residues in the CDR3. As DNA, the CDR3 is TGCGCCAGCAGCCGCACGACAGGGGAAGACTACGAGCAGTACTTC. It specifies CASSRTTGEDYEQYF.

The genes are TRBV28 and TRBJ1-1, with D maybe TRBD1 (5 bases). Trimming took off 2 bases at V and 4 bases at J, with 14 bases between the two ends. This CDR3 is built from 15 residues. Germline CDR1 reads MDHEN; CDR2 reads SYDVKM. The CDR3 spells CASSLGTPGGTEAFF. The CDR3 region has the DNA TGTGCCAGCAGTTTAGGGACTCCGGGCGGCACTGAAGCTTTCTTT.

The V gene is TRBV3-1 (or the pseudogene TRBV3-2), the J gene TRBJ1-6; D might be TRBD1 (5 bases). CDR1 is LGHDT and CDR2 is YNNKEL in the germline V gene (reference sequence). The CDR3 is 16 amino acids. V was shortened by 4 bases and J by 0 bases, with 10 bases between the two germline ends. CDR3 bases: TGTGCCAGCAGCCCCCAGCAGGGCTCCTATAATTCACCCCTCCACTTT. This gives the protein CASSPQQGSYNSPLHF.

The chain links TRBV19 to TRBJ2-7; 9 bases fit TRBD2. The germline V gene encodes CDR1 LNHDA and CDR2 SQIVND (reference sequence). Trimming took 4 bases from V and 1 from J; bases not matched to a gene: 5. The CDR3 consists of 15 residues. CDR3 residues: CASSTLAGSSYEQYF. The CDR3, as DNA: TGTGCCAGTAGTACCCTAGCGGGGTCATCCTACGAGCAGTACTTC.

The chain is built from TRBV11-2 and TRBJ1-2; 7 nucleotides agree with TRBD1. The CDR3 sequence is 14 residues long. The germline V gene has CDR1 SGHAT and CDR2 FQNNGV. V shed 6 bases, J shed 4 bases, and the junction held 8 bases outside the gene matches. The CDR3 DNA reads as TGTGCCAGCAGTCGGGACAGAGGGGGCTATGGCTACACCTTC. It codes for CASSRDRGGYGYTF. The full variable domain, its missing parts supplied by reference TRBV11-2 and TRBJ1-2, is EAGVAQSPRYKIIEKRQSVAFWCNPISGHATLYWYQQILGQGPKLLIQFQNNGVVDDSQLPKDRFSAERLKGVDSTLKIQPAKLEDSAVYLCASSRDRGGYGYTFGSGTRLTVV.

This chain connects TRBV6-6 to TRBJ1-6, with D possibly matching TRBD1 (6 bases). There are 17 residues in the CDR3. Germline loops: CDR1 MNHNY, CDR2 SVGAGI (reference sequence). Trimming took off 6 bases at V and 7 bases at J, with 22 bases between the two ends. The chain's CDR3 is CASSRPKGQLSNSPLHF. The CDR3, as DNA: TGTGCCAGCAGCCGACCCAAAGGACAGCTTTCCAATTCACCCCTCCACTTT.

This sequence joins TRBV3-1 (or the pseudogene TRBV3-2) and TRBJ1-5; D not certain. The CDR3 runs to 15 residues. The germline CDR1 and CDR2 sequences are LGHDT and YNNKEL (reference sequence). Trimming pared 0 bases from V and 3 bases from J, leaving 9 bases between. CDR3 coding DNA: TGTGCCAGCAGCCAAGAGGGCCGCCACAATCAGCCCCAGCATTTT. Translating it yields CASSQEGRHNQPQHF.

The chain has TRBV30 and TRBJ1-4; D not resolved. Per germline, CDR1 GTSNPN and CDR2 SVGIG (reference sequence). V lost 3 bases to trimming and J lost 0 bases, with 14 bases between them. This CDR3 region has 16 residues. The CDR3 region is CAWRQYRGATNEKLFF. DNA for the CDR3: TGTGCCTGGAGACAATACCGGGGAGCAACTAATGAAAAACTGTTTTTT.

The chain carries TRBV7-9 and TRBJ2-7, with TRBD1 as a possible D gene (6 bases). Trimming removed 5 bases from V and 3 bases from J, with 11 bases in between. CDR1 and CDR2 from the germline V gene are SEHNR and FQNEAQ (reference sequence). The CDR3 is made up of 13 amino acids. CDR3 bases: TGTGCCAGCAGCCCTGCAGGGGACTACGAGCAGTACTTC. Its translation is CASSPAGDYEQYF.

This clone appeared once. CDR3 nucleotide sequence: TGTGCCAGCTCTTCGGGGACAGGGAAGGGGTCTGGGGCCAACGTCCTGACTTTC. It encodes CASSSGTGKGSGANVLTF. The chain combines TRBV18 with TRBJ2-6; 9 bases line up with TRBD1. The junction had 10 bases not matched to a gene; V was cut back by 6 bases and J by 1 base. CDR1 and CDR2 from the germline V gene are KGHSH and LQKENI. The CDR3 extends over 18 amino acids.

The chain joins TRBV7-9 to TRBJ2-7; 8 bases fit TRBD1. CDR1 is SEHNR and CDR2 is FQNEAQ in the germline V gene (reference sequence). This CDR3 has 15 residues. Trimming at V came to 2 bases and at J to 6 bases, leaving 9 bases not matched to a gene. CDR3 in amino acids: CASSLHRQGAVEQYF. The DNA for the CDR3 is TGTGCCAGCAGCTTACATCGGCAGGGGGCCGTCGAGCAGTACTTC.

V usage is TRBV5-8 and J usage is TRBJ1-2, with D possibly being TRBD1 (6 bases). Germline values: CDR1 SGHTS, CDR2 YDEGEE. This CDR3 contains 14 residues. With 3 bases removed from V and 3 bases from J, the gap between germline ends came to 12 bases. CDR3 bases: TGTGCCAGCAGCTGGGGGGGGCTGGACTATGGCTACACCTTC. This encodes CASSWGGLDYGYTF.

This clone was seen only a few times. The chain couples TRBV27 to TRBJ2-7; D is possibly TRBD2 (5 bases). The CDR3 length is 12 residues. Looked up from germline, CDR1 is MNHEY and CDR2 is SMNVEV (reference sequence). Trimming stripped 8 bases from V and 0 bases from J, with 8 bases between. The DNA of the CDR3 is TGTGCCAGCGGGAGCGGCTCCTACGAGCAGTACTTC. This encodes CASGSGSYEQYF.

The chain joins TRBV5-1 to TRBJ1-4; 7 nucleotides match TRBD1. Germline V gene sequence: CDR1 SGHRS, CDR2 YFSETQ. The CDR3 contains 17 residues. V dropped 1 base and J dropped 1; count of bases not matched to a gene: 7. The CDR3: CASSLWAGGRTNEKLFF. The DNA for the CDR3 is TGCGCCAGCAGCTTGTGGGCAGGGGGAAGAACTAATGAAAAACTGTTTTTT. Drawing the rest from reference TRBV5-1 and TRBJ1-4, the complete variable domain is KAGVTQTPRYLIKTRGQQVTLSCSPISGHRSVSWYQQTPGQGLQFLFEYFSETQRNKGNFPGRFSGRQFSNSRSEMNVSTLELGDSALYLCASSLWAGGRTNEKLFFGSGTQLSVL.

The rearrangement joins TRBV10-3 to TRBJ1-2; 7 nucleotides match TRBD1. CDR1 is ENHRY, CDR2 SYGVKD, per germline. V shed 11 bases and J 4 bases; nucleotides not matched to a gene: 10. This CDR3 has 13 residues. The CDR3 DNA sequence: TGTGCCGACAATAGGGGGCTCGCCTATGGCTACACCTTC. Amino acids: CADNRGLAYGYTF.

This clone was recorded only once. CDR3 sequence (DNA): TGTGCCAGCAGCTCAACAGGGGAATCGCGCGAGCAGTACTTC. Encoded protein: CASSSTGESREQYF. V gene TRBV9 combines with J gene TRBJ2-7; the match to TRBD1 covers 7 bases. Germline trimming cut 4 bases from V and 6 bases from J; bases unmatched to any gene: 10. Germline V gives CDR1 SGDLS, CDR2 YYNGEE. The CDR3 contains 14 residues.

The chain employs TRBV5-3 and TRBJ2-7; D may be TRBD2 (6 bases). TRBV5-3 is labeled an ORF, and its function is uncertain. This CDR3 is 13 amino acids long. Trimming stripped 4 bases from V and 0 bases from J, with 8 bases between. Here the CDR3 DNA reads TGTGCCAGAAGCCCGGGACTCTCCTACGAGCAGTACTTC. It yields the protein CARSPGLSYEQYF.

The genes are TRBV24-1 and TRBJ1-1; a possible D gene is TRBD1 (5 bases). V dropped 6 bases and J dropped 0 bases, with 13 bases sitting between them. The CDR3 contains 15 residues. Germline values: CDR1 KGHDR, CDR2 SFDVKD. CDR3 protein: CATSPGEAMNTEAFF. The CDR3 bases are TGTGCCACCAGTCCGGGGGAGGCCATGAACACTGAAGCTTTCTTT.

The chain joins TRBV9 to TRBJ1-2, with D uncertain. V lost 3 bases and J 4 bases, leaving 10 bases between the germline ends. The V gene's germline CDR1 is SGDLS and CDR2 YYNGEE. The CDR3 consists of 13 residues. The CDR3 region is CASSADISYGYTF. CDR3 DNA: TGTGCCAGCAGCGCCGACATCAGCTATGGCTACACCTTC.

The chain links TRBV6-2 or TRBV6-3 to TRBJ2-7; 7 bases fit TRBD1. The V segment lost 0 bases and the J segment 2 bases; nucleotides outside the gene matches: 7. The CDR3 has 16 amino acids. CDR1 and CDR2 from the germline V gene are MNHEY and SVGEGT. The CDR3 bases are TGTGCCAGCAGTTACTCGATTGGGACAGCAACCTACGAGCAGTACTTC. It specifies CASSYSIGTATYEQYF.

V is TRBV5-1 and J is TRBJ2-5, with TRBD1 identical over 8 bases. The J call is uncertain, as TRBJ2-7 better fits the DNA end. The CDR3 sequence is 14 residues long. Germline CDR1 reads SGHRS; CDR2 reads YFSETQ. In DNA form, the CDR3 reads TGCGCCAGCAGCCTAGGACAGGGTTTCTACGAGCAGTACTTC. It yields the protein CASSLGQGFYEQYF.

This clone turned up a few times. CDR3 sequence reads: CASSRVDRINYGYTF. CDR3 DNA sequence: TGTGCCAGTAGTAGAGTGGACAGAATAAACTATGGCTACACCTTC. The gene calls are TRBV19 and TRBJ1-2; maybe TRBD1 (6 bases). V was shortened by 4 bases and J by 2 bases, with 14 bases between the two germline ends. The germline V gene encodes CDR1 LNHDA and CDR2 SQIVND (reference sequence). This CDR3 comprises 15 residues.